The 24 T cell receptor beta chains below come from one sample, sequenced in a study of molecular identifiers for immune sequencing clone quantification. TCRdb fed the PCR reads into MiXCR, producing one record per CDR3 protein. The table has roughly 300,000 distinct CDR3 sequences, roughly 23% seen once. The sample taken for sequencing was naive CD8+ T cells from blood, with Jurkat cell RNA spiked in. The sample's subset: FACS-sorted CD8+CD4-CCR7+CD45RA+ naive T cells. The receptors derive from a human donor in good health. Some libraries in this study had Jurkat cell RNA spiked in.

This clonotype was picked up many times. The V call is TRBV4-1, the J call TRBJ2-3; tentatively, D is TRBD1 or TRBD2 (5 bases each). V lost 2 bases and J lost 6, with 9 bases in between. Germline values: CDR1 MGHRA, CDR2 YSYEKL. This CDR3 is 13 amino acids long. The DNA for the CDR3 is TGCGCCAGCAGCCAACAGGGAGTGGATACGCAGTATTTT. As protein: CASSQQGVDTQYF.

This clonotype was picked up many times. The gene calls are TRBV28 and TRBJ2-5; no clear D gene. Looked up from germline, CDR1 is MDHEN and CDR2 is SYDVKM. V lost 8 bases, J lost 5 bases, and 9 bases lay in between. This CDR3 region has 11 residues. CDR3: CASGILETQYF. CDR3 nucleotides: TGTGCCAGCGGAATATTGGAGACCCAGTACTTC. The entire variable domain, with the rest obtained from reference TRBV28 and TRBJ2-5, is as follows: DVKVTQSSRYLVKRTGEKVFLECVQDMDHENMFWYRQDPGLGLRLIYFSYDVKMKEKGDIPEGYSVSREKKERFSLILESASTNQTSMYLCASGILETQYFGPGTRLLVL.

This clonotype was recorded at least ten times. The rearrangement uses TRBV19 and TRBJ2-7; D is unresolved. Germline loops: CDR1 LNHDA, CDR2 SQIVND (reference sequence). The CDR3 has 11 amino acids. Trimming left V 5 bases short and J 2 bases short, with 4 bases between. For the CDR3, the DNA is TGTGCCAGTAGTGGCCCCTACGAGCAGTACTTC. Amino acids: CASSGPYEQYF.

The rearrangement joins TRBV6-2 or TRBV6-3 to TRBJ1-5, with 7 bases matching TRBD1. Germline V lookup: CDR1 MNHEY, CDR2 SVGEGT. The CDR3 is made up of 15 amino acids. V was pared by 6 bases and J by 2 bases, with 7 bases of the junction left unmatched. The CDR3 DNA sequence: TGTGCCAGCAGACTGACAGGGTACGGCAATCAGCCCCAGCATTTT. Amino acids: CASRLTGYGNQPQHF.

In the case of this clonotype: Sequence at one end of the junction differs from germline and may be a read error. CDR3 sequence reads: CASSQGSGTRTGEPLF. In DNA, the CDR3 is TGCGCCAGCAGCCAAGGCTCCGGGACCAGGACCGGGGAGCCGCTTTTT. The rearrangement joins TRBV4-3 to TRBJ2-2, with D perhaps matching TRBD1 or TRBD2 (5 bases each). The germline gives CDR1 LGHNA, CDR2 YSLEER. There are 16 residues in the CDR3.

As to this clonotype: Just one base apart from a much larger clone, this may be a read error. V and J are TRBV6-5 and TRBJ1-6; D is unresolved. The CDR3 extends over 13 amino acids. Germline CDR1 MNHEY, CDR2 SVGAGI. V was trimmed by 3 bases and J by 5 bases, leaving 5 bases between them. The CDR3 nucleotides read TGTGCCAGCAGTTATACCAATAATTCACCCCTCCACTTT. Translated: CASSYTNNSPLHF.

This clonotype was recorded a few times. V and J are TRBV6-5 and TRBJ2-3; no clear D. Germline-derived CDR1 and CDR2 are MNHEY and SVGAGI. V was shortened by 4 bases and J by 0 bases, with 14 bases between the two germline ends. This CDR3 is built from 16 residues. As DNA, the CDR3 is TGTGCCAGCAGTTCCGCGCATGGAGCGAGCACAGATACGCAGTATTTT. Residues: CASSSAHGASTDTQYF.

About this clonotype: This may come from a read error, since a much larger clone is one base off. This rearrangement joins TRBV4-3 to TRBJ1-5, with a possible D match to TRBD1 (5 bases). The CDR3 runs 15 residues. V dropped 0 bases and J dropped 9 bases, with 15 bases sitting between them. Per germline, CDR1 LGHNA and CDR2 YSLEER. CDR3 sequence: CASSQDRAGTRPQHF. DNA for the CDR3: TGCGCCAGCAGCCAAGATCGGGCAGGGACTCGGCCCCAGCATTTT.

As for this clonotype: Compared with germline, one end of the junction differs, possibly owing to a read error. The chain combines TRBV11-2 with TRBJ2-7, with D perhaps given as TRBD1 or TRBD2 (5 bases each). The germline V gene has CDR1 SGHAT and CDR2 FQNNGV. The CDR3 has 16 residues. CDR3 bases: TGTGCCAGCAGCTTAGATCTAGTTTGGGGACCCGGCGAGCAGCACTTC. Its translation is CASSLDLVWGPGEQHF.

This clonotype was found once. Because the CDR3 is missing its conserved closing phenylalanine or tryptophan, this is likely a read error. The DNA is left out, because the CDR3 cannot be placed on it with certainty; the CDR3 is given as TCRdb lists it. CDR3 in amino acids: CSSENLENPNYGYSS. The genes are TRBV29-1 and TRBJ1-2. The CDR3 contains 15 residues when both ends are counted. Germline V lookup: CDR1 SQVTM, CDR2 ANQGSEA.

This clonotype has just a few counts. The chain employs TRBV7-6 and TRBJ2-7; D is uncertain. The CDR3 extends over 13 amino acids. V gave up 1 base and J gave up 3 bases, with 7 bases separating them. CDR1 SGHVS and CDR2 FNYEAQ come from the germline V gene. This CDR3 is CASSLEVRYEQYF. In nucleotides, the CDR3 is TGTGCCAGCAGCTTAGAGGTTCGCTACGAGCAGTACTTC. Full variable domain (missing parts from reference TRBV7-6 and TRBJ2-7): GAGVSQSPRYKVTKRGQDVALRCDPISGHVSLYWYRQALGQGPEFLTYFNYEAQQDKSGLPNDRFSAERPEGSISTLTIQRTEQRDSAMYRCASSLEVRYEQYFGPGTRLTVT.

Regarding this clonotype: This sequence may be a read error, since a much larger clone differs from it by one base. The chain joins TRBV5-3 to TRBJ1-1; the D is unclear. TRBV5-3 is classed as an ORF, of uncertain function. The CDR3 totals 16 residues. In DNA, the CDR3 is TGTGCCAGCAGCTTGGCGAACGTCCAGATGAGCACTGAAGCTTTCTTT. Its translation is CASSLANVQMSTEAFF.

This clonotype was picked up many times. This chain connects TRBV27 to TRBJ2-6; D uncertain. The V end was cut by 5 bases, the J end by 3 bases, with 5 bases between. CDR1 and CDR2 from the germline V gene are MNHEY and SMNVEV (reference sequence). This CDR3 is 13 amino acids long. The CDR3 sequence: CASSQYGANVLTF. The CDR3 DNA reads TGTGCCAGCAGTCAATATGGGGCCAACGTCCTGACTTTC. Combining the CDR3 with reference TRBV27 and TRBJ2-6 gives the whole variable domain EAQVTQNPRYLITVTGKKLTVTCSQNMNHEYMSWYRQDPGLGLRQIYYSMNVEVTDKGDVPEGYKVSRKEKRNFPLILESPSPNQTSLYFCASSQYGANVLTFGAGSRLTVL.

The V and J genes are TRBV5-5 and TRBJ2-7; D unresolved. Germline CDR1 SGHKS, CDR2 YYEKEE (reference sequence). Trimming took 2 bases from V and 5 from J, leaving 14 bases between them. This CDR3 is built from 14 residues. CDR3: CASSLPPLGDEQYF. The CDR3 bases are TGTGCCAGCAGCTTACCGCCCTTGGGCGACGAGCAGTACTTC.

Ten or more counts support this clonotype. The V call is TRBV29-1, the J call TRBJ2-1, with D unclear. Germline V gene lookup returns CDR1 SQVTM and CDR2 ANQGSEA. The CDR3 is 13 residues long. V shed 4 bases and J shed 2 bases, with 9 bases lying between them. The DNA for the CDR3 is TGCAGCGTTGCCGAAGATACCTACAATGAGCAGTTCTTC. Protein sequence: CSVAEDTYNEQFF.

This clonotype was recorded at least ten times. The CDR3 sequence: CASSNSGPLGEQYF. CDR3 bases: TGTGCCAGCAGCAACTCCGGGCCCTTGGGGGAGCAGTACTTC. This sequence joins TRBV6-5 and TRBJ2-7; D is ambiguous. V shed 6 bases and J shed 7 bases, with 19 bases lying between them. The CDR3 covers 14 residues. Germline values: CDR1 MNHEY, CDR2 SVGAGI.

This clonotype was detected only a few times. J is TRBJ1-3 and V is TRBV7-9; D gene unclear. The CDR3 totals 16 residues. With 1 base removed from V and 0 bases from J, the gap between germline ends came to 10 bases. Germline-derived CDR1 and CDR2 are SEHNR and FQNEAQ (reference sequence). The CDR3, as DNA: TGTGCCAGCAGCTTAGTAGCTGGCCACTCTGGAAACACCATATATTTT. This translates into CASSLVAGHSGNTIYF.

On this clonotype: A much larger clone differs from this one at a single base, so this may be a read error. CDR3 DNA sequence: TGTGCCAGCAGCGGAGGCGGGGGGGTTCAGCCCCAGCGTTTT. Its protein is CASSGGGGVQPQRF. The chain uses TRBV27 and TRBJ1-5, with D perhaps TRBD1 (5 bases). The CDR3 covers 14 residues. CDR1 MNHEY and CDR2 SMNVEV come from the germline V gene (reference sequence).

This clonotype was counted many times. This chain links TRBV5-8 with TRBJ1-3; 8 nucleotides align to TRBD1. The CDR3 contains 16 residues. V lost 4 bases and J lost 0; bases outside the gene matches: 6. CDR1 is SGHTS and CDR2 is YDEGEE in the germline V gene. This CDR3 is CASSLGQGSSGNTIYF. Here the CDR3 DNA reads TGTGCCAGCAGCCTCGGACAGGGAAGCTCTGGAAACACCATATATTTT.

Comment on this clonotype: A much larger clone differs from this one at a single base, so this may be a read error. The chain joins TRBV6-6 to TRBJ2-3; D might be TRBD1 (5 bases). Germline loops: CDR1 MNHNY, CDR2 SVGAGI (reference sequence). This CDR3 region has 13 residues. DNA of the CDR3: TGTGCCAGCAGCGAAGACCTCACAGGTACGCAGTATTTT. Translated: CASSEDLTGTQYF.

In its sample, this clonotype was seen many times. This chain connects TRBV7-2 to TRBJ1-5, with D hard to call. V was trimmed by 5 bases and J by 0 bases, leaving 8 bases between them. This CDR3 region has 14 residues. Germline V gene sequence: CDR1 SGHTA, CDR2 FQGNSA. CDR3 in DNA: TGTGCCAGCAGCCCCGGTTATAGCAATCAGCCCCAGCATTTT. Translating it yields CASSPGYSNQPQHF.

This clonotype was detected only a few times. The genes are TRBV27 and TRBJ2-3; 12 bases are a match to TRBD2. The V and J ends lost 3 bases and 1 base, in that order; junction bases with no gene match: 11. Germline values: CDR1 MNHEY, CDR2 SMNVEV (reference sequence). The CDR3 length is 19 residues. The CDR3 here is CASSFGFPRTSGGTDTQYF. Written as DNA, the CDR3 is TGTGCCAGCAGTTTTGGTTTCCCACGGACTAGCGGGGGCACAGATACGCAGTATTTT.

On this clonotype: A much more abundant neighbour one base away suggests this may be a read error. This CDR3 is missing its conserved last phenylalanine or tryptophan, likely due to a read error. CDR3 coding DNA: TGTGCCAGCAGCCACCTGAATGAAAAACTGTTTCTT. Amino acids: CASSHLNEKLFL. V and J are TRBV7-9 and TRBJ1-4; D is unresolved. CDR3 length: 12 residues. Germline assignment: CDR1 SEHNR and CDR2 FQNEAQ (reference sequence). Trimming removed 5 bases from V and 5 bases from J, with 6 bases in between.

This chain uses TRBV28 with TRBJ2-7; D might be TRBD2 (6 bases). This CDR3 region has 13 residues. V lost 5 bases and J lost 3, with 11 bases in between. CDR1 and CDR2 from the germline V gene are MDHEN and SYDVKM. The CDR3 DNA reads TGTGCCAGCAGTGCGAAGACTAGCTACGAGCAGTACTTC. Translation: CASSAKTSYEQYF. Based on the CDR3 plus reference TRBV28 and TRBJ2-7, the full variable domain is DVKVTQSSRYLVKRTGEKVFLECVQDMDHENMFWYRQDPGLGLRLIYFSYDVKMKEKGDIPEGYSVSREKKERFSLILESASTNQTSMYLCASSAKTSYEQYFGPGTRLTVT.